The entry below describes one TCR beta chain. The data stem from a study of Ad26.COV2.S vaccination and SARS-CoV-2 variants. The data were produced by immunoSEQ multiplex PCR, yet TCRdb's version contains in-frame clones alone and is incomplete. This sample has about 350,000 clones; about 87% occur once, and the top ten carry approximately 5.9%. Stated treatment: 15 to 20 received Ad26.COV2.S at low or high dose, single or two shots; roughly five received placebo; per-sample allocation not given. The investigators took samples on day 63 after the first vaccine or placebo injection. Boston hosted the donor, who was an adult aged 18-55 years. The CDR3 contains 16 residues. The germline CDR1 and CDR2 sequences are LNHDA and SQIVND (reference sequence). Between the trimmed V and J ends, which lost 5 bases and 2 bases, there was a span of 16 bases.

J is TRBJ1-5 and V is TRBV19; possibly TRBD1 for D (5 bases). The sequencing used peripheral blood, collected in a trial of Ad26.COV2.S vaccine versus placebo. The clonotype comes from a person between 18 and 60 years old who received the Ad26.COV2.S COVID-19 vaccine or a placebo. Written as DNA, the CDR3 is TGTGCCAGTAGTTCTTCCAGGGTCGGGCGCAATCAGCCCCAGCATTTT. It codes for CASSSSRVGRNQPQHF.